The sequence of this T cell receptor beta chain was determined in a study of beta chain features in type 1 diabetes. This clone was seen a handful of times. The CDR3 spans 16 residues. The V end was cut by 5 bases, the J end by 2 bases, with 16 bases between. Looked up from germline, CDR1 is SEHNR and CDR2 is FQNEAQ (reference sequence). The entirety of the isolated RNA underwent reverse transcription, so expressed TCRB transcripts were sequenced. This table comes from immunoSEQ multiplex PCR, and its TCRdb copy is limited to in-frame clones, with some not included. The table includes 860,000 or so clones, roughly a sixth detected once.

This chain connects TRBV7-9 to TRBJ1-5; tentative D call: TRBD1 (5 bases). This TCR derives from a young woman in good health. Sequenced material: naive CD4+ T cells from blood. CDR3: CASSQDTGPGNQPQHF. The CDR3 bases are TGTGCCAGCAGCCAAGATACAGGCCCAGGCAATCAGCCCCAGCATTTT.